This T cell receptor beta chain was documented in a study of blood T cell repertoires in COVID-19. Whole-study context: Whether acute or convalescent, the COVID-19 samples came from the United States, Italy and Spain. T cells, B-cell-depleted T cells, or PBMCs provided the cDNA or gDNA that served as material.

Original analysis: The authors estimated nucleated cell counts from reference gene primer amplification. The protocol was immunoSEQ multiplex PCR, while the TCRdb copy is restricted to in-frame clones and leaves out a portion. D and trimming come from the DNA, and the V and J calls and clone size come from that table. There are around 100,000 clones in the sample; approximately 89% occur only once, and 4% to 5.5% lies in the top ten. The germline gives CDR1 SNHLY, CDR2 FYNNEI. V lost 8 bases to trimming and J lost 0 bases; unmatched junction nucleotides: 13. The CDR3 length is 17 residues. The sequenced material came from peripheral blood. This sequence was found in a man aged 40-55 years with acute or convalescent COVID-19. The genes are TRBV2 and TRBJ2-3, with 8 bases lining up with TRBD2. As DNA, the CDR3 is TGTGCCAGCGGGGTGGGAACGGGAGGGCTGAGCACAGATACGCAGTATTTT. This codes for CASGVGTGGLSTDTQYF.